Below, 5 T cell receptor beta chains from the same sample are listed, as sequenced in a study of vaccination and CD4 T cells after COVID-19. Documented treatment: roughly 10-day PBMC culture with coronavirus spike peptide pools or control peptides (ViraFEST assay). Sequenced with the Oncomine TCR Beta short-read assay was DNA taken from cultured CD4+ T cells. In TCRdb, the PCR reads were re-called with MiXCR into one record per CDR3 protein. The profile shows around 19,000 distinct CDR3 sequences, roughly 46% of them singletons. Their target antigens are unknown. The sample was CD4+ T cells from blood, cultured in vitro, taken before SARS-CoV-2 vaccination. The receptors were gathered from a human donor who had recovered from COVID-19.

The genes are TRBV7-2 and TRBJ2-2, with D possibly TRBD1 on 5 matching bases. Germline loops: CDR1 SGHTA, CDR2 FQGNSA. This CDR3 is 15 amino acids long. The ends were cut back, 1 base at V and 2 bases at J, with 8 bases in the middle. CDR3 bases: TGTGCCAGCAGCTTAGGCGACAGCAACACCGGGGAGCTGTTTTTT. Translated, it gives CASSLGDSNTGELFF.

This clonotype was detected a few times. The chain carries TRBV7-2 and TRBJ1-1, with 7 bases that match TRBD1. The V gene end was trimmed by 5 bases and the J gene end by 0 bases; junction bases not matched to a gene: 3. The CDR3 spans 14 residues. CDR1 SGHTA and CDR2 FQGNSA come from the germline V gene. CDR3 amino acids: CASSIDRVNTEAFF. CDR3 nucleotide sequence: TGTGCCAGCAGCATAGACAGGGTGAACACTGAAGCTTTCTTT. Full variable domain (rest looked up from reference TRBV7-2 and TRBJ1-1): GAGVSQSPSNKVTEKGKDVELRCDPISGHTALYWYRQSLGQGLEFLIYFQGNSAPDKSGLPSDRFSAERTGGSVSTLTIQRTQQEDSAVYLCASSIDRVNTEAFFGQGTRLTVV.

This clonotype was seen more than once but under ten times. Here the CDR3 DNA reads TGTGCCAGTAGGGAGCAAGCTTCGGACGAGCAGTACTTC. It is translated as CASREQASDEQYF. The chain couples TRBV19 to TRBJ2-7; D is ambiguous. Looked up from germline, CDR1 is LNHDA and CDR2 is SQIVND (reference sequence). This CDR3 is 13 amino acids long. V dropped 6 bases and J dropped 5 bases, with 14 bases sitting between them.

The rearrangement links TRBV11-3 to TRBJ1-2; no clear D gene. The CDR3 totals 14 residues. Trimming took 4 bases from V and 1 from J, leaving 10 bases between them. The germline V gene has CDR1 SGHNT and CDR2 YENEEA. The CDR3 sequence is CASSSSPSNYGYTF. The CDR3 DNA reads TGTGCCAGCAGCTCTAGTCCCAGTAACTATGGCTACACCTTC.

The chain uses TRBV20-1 and TRBJ2-7; D is undetermined. The CDR3 is 13 amino acids. The V gene lost 4 bases and the J gene lost 4 bases, with 14 bases spanning the gap. From germline, CDR1 is DFQATT and CDR2 SNEGSKA (reference sequence). The CDR3 nucleotides are TGCAGTGCTACCGACAAGTCAGAGTACGAGCAGTACTTC. This translates into CSATDKSEYEQYF.